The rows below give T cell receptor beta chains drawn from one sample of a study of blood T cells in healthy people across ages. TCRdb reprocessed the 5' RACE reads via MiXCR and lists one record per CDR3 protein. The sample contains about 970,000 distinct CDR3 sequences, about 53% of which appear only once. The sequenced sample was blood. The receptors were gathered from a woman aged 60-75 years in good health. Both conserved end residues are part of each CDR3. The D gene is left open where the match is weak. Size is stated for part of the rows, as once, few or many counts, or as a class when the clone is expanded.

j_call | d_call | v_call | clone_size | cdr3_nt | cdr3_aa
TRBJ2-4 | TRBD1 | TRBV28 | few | TGTGCCAGCAGTTTCATTTCCGGGACAGGGTTGGGCATTCAGTACTTC | CASSFISGTGLGIQYF
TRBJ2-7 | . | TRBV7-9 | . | TGTGCCAGCAGCTTAGAAGCAGGGGTCTTCTACGAGCAGTACTTC | CASSLEAGVFYEQYF
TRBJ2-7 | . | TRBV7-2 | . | TGTGCCAGCACCCTGACTAGTGGTCCCTACGAGCAGTACTTC | CASTLTSGPYEQYF
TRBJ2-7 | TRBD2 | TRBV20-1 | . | TGCAGTGCCCCCGAGACTAGCGGGATTTACGAGCAGTACTTC | CSAPETSGIYEQYF
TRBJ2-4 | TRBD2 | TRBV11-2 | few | TGTGCCAGCAGCTTAGGGGCTAGCGGAGGGGAGCAGTACTTC | CASSLGASGGEQYF
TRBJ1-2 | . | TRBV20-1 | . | TGCAGTGTTAGGGACCACGAGACCCTAAACTATGGCTACACCTTC | CSVRDHETLNYGYTF
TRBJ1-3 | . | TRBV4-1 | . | TGCGCCAGCAGCCACCCGGCAGGGGCTGGAAACACCATATATTTT | CASSHPAGAGNTIYF
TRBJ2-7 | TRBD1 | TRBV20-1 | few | TGCAGTGCAACGACAGGGGGTATCTACGAGCAGTACTTC | CSATTGGIYEQYF
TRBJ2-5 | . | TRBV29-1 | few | TGCAGCGTTGTCTTCCCGGGCGAGACCCAGTACTTC | CSVVFPGETQYF
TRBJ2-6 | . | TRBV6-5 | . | TGTGCCAGCAGTTGTCCAGGGTGCCCCTCTGGGGCCAACGTCCTGACTTTC | CASSCPGCPSGANVLTF
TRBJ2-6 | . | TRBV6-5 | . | TGTGCCAGCAGGCAACTCAGCTCTGGGGCCAACGTCCTGACTTTC | CASRQLSSGANVLTF
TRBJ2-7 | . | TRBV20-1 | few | TGCAGTGCTAGGGTAAGCGGATCGTCCGAGCAGTACTTC | CSARVSGSSEQYF
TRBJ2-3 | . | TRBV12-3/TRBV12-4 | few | TGTGCCAGCAGTCGACTAGTCATGGGTACGCAGTATTTT | CASSRLVMGTQYF
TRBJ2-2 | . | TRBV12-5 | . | TGTGCTAGTGGCTCTAGGGGTGCCCCGAACACCGGGGAGCTGTTTTTT | CASGSRGAPNTGELFF
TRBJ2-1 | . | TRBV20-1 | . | TGCAGTGCCCCAAAACGGGCAGAGAGGTATGAGCAGTTCTTC | CSAPKRAERYEQFF
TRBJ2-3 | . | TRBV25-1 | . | TGTGCCAGCAGTGAAAGGTCCCTCGTGTCCACGCAGTATTTT | CASSERSLVSTQYF
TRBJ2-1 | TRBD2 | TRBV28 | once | TGTGCCAGCAGTTTTTTCGCGGGAGTAGCCTACAATGAGCAGTTCTTC | CASSFFAGVAYNEQFF
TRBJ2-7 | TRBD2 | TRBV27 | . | TGTGCCAGCAGGAGCGGGAGAATGGCCTACGAGCAGTACTTC | CASRSGRMAYEQYF
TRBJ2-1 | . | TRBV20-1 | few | TGCAGTGCGGAGCCGGGAACCTTCTCCTACAATGAGCAGTTCTTC | CSAEPGTFSYNEQFF
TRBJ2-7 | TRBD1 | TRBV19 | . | TGTACCAGTAGTATGACAGGGCGGTACGAGCAGTACTTC | CTSSMTGRYEQYF
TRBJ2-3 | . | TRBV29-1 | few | TGCAGCGTTGAACCTGGGGAAACTAGCACAGATACGCAGTATTTT | CSVEPGETSTDTQYF
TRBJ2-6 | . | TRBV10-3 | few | TGTGCCATCAGTGCCCATAGCTCTGGGGCCAACGTCCTGACTTTC | CAISAHSSGANVLTF
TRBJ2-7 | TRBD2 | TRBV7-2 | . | TGTGCCAGCAGCGTCCGGGACTACCGATACAATGAGCAGTACTTC | CASSVRDYRYNEQYF
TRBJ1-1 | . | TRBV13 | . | TGTGCCAGCAGCTTAGACCCGCTCGTTAACTTTGTCACTGAAGCTTTCTTT | CASSLDPLVNFVTEAFF
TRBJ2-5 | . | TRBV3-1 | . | TGTGCCAGCAGCCAAGCGGCTCGACAAGAGACCCAGTACTTC | CASSQAARQETQYF
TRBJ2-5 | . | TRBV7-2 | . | TGTGCCAGCAGCTTAGAAGTTCCCATCGAGACCCAGTACTTC | CASSLEVPIETQYF
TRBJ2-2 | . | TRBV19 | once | TGTGCCAGTAGTTACTACGGGGAGCTGTTTTTT | CASSYYGELFF
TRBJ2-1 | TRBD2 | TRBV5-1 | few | TGCGCCAGCAGCTTCCCGACTAGCATTTACAATGAGCAGTTCTTC | CASSFPTSIYNEQFF
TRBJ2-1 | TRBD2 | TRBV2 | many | TGTGCCAGCAGACCCGAGCGGGACTCGTTCTTC | CASRPERDSFF
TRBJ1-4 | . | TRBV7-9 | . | TGTGCCAGCAGCCCTCGACAGCATAATGAAAAACTGTTTTTT | CASSPRQHNEKLFF
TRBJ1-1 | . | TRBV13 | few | TGTGCCAGCAGAAGGAGCGGAGGACGGAACACTGAAGCTTTCTTT | CASRRSGGRNTEAFF
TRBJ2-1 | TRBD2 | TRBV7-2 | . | TGTGCCAGCAGCCCGACTAGCCGGACCTACAATGAGCAGTTCTTC | CASSPTSRTYNEQFF
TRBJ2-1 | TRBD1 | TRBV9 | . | TGTGCCAGCAGCGACCGGGACAGGAGCGATGAGCAGTTCTTC | CASSDRDRSDEQFF
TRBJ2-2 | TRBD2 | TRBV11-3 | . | TGTGCCAGCAGCTTAAAGCGGGGCGGGCACACCGGGGAGCTGTTTTTT | CASSLKRGGHTGELFF
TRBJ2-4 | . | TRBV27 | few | TGTGCCAGCAGTTTGCGGCTTTCCAAAAACATTCAGTACTTC | CASSLRLSKNIQYF
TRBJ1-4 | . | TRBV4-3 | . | TGCGCCAGCAGCCAAGGCACTTGGACGGTAGCTAATGAAAAACTGTTTTTT | CASSQGTWTVANEKLFF
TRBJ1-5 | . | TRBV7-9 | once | TGTGCCAGCAGTCGCTCCGAGGGCAATCAGCCCCAGCATTTT | CASSRSEGNQPQHF
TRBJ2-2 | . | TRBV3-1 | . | TGTGCCAGCAGCCAATTCGGAGGAGCACGGACCGGGGAGCTGTTTTTT | CASSQFGGARTGELFF
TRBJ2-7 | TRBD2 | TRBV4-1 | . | TGCGCCAGCAGCCAACCTACGGGACTAGCGGGAGGGTCCTACGAGCAGTACTTC | CASSQPTGLAGGSYEQYF
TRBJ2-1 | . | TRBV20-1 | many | TGCAGTGCTAGAGACTCGGGACTCCCCGACAATGAGCAGTTCTTC | CSARDSGLPDNEQFF
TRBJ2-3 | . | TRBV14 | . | TGTGCCAGCAGCCAAGGGGGCTCGATAGATACGCAGTATTTT | CASSQGGSIDTQYF